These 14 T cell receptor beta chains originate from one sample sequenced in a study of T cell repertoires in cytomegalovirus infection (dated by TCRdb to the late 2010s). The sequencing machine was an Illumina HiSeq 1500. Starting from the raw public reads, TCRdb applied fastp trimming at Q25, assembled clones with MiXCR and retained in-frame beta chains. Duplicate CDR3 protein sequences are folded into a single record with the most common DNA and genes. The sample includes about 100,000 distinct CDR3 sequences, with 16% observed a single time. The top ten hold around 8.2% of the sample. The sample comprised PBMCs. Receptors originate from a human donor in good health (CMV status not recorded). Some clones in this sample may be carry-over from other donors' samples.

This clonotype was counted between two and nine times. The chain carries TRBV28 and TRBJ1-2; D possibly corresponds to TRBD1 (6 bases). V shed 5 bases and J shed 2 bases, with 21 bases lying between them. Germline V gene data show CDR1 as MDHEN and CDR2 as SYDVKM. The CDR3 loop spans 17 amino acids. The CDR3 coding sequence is TGTGCCAGCAGTGCTCAGACCTCAGGGGACCCAAACTATGGCTACACCTTC. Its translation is CASSAQTSGDPNYGYTF.

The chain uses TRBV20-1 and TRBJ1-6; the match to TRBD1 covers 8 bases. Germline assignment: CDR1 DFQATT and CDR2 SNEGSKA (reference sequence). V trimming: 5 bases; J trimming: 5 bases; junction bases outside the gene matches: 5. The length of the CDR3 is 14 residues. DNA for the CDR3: TGCAGTGCTGGAAGACAGGGGAATAATTCACCCCTCCACTTT. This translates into CSAGRQGNNSPLHF.

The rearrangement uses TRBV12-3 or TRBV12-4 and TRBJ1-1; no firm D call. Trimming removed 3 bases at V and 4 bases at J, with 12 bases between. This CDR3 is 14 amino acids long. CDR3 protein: CASSLGGSSTEAFF. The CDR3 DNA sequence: TGTGCCAGCAGTTTGGGAGGTTCTAGCACTGAAGCTTTCTTT.

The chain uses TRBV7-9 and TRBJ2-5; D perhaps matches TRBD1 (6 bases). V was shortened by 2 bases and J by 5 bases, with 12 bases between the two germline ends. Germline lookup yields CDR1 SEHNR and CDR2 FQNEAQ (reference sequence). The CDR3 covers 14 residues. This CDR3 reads CASSLHGGRETQYF. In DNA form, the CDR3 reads TGTGCCAGCAGCTTACATGGGGGCAGGGAGACCCAGTACTTC.

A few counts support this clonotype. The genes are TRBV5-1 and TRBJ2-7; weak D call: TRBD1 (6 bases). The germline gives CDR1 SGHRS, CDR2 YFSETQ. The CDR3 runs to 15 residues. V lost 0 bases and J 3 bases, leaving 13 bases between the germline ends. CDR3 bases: TGCGCCAGCAGCTTGGACGGACAGCCCCACTACGAGCAGTACTTC. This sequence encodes CASSLDGQPHYEQYF.

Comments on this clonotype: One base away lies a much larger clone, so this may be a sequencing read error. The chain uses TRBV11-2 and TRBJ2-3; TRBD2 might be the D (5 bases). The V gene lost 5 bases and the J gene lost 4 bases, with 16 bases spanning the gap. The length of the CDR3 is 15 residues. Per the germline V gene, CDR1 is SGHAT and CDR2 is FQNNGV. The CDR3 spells CASSLRARRPDTQYF. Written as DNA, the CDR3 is TGTGCCAGCAGCCTCCGGGCCCGGAGGCCAGATACGCAGTATTTT.

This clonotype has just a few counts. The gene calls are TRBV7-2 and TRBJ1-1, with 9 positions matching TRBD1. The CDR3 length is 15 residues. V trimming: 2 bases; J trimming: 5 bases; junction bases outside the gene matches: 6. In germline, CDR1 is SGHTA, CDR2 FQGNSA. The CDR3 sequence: CASSLMGQGGTEAFF. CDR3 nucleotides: TGTGCCAGCAGCTTAATGGGACAGGGCGGGACTGAAGCTTTCTTT.

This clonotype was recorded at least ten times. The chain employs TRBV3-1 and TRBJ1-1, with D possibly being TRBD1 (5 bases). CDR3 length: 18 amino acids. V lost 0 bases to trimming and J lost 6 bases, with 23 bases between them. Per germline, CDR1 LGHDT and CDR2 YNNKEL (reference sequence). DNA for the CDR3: TGTGCCAGCAGCCAAGAGGGGCGGAGGCATCGGGGATACCCTGAAGCTTTCTTT. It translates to CASSQEGRRHRGYPEAFF.

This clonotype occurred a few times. The CDR3 loop reads CASSATTEGKLFF. CDR3 DNA sequence: TGTGCCAGCAGCGCGACGACTGAGGGGAAACTGTTTTTT. The chain uses TRBV9 and TRBJ1-4; tentative D call: TRBD1 (5 bases). The CDR3 is made up of 13 amino acids. Trimming pared 3 bases from V and 11 bases from J, leaving 14 bases between. Germline V gives CDR1 SGDLS, CDR2 YYNGEE.

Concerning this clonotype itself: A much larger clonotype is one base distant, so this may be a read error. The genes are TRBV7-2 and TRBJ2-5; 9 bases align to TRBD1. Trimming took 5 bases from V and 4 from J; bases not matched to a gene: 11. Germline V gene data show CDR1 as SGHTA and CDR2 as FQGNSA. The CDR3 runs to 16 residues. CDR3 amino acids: CASSPVDRGFGETQYF. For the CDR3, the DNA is TGTGCCAGCAGCCCGGTGGACAGGGGTTTTGGAGAGACCCAGTACTTC.

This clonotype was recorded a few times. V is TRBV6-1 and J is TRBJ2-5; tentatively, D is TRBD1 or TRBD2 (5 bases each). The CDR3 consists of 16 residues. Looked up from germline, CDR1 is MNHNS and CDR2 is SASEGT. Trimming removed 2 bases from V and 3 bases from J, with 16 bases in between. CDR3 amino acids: CASSEWGRGREETQYF. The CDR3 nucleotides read TGTGCCAGCAGTGAATGGGGCCGGGGTAGGGAAGAGACCCAGTACTTC.

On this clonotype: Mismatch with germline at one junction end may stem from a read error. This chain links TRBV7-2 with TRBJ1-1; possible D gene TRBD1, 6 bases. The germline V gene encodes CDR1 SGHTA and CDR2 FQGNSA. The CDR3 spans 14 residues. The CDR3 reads CVSSSDSYNTEAFF. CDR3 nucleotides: TGTGTCAGCAGCTCGGACAGTTACAACACTGAAGCTTTCTTT.

CDR3 residues: CASTAWPHEQYF. The CDR3 bases are TGTGCCAGCACGGCCTGGCCCCACGAGCAGTACTTC. This chain connects TRBV12-3 or TRBV12-4 to TRBJ2-7; no definite D call. The CDR3 spans 12 residues. V lost 7 bases and J lost 5, with 12 bases in between.

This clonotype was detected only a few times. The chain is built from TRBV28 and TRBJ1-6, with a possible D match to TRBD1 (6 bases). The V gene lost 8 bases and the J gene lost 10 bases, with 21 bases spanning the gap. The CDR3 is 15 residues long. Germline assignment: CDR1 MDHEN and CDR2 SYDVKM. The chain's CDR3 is CASGSRGGLGSPLHF. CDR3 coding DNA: TGTGCCAGCGGCTCGAGAGGGGGTCTAGGATCACCCCTCCACTTT.